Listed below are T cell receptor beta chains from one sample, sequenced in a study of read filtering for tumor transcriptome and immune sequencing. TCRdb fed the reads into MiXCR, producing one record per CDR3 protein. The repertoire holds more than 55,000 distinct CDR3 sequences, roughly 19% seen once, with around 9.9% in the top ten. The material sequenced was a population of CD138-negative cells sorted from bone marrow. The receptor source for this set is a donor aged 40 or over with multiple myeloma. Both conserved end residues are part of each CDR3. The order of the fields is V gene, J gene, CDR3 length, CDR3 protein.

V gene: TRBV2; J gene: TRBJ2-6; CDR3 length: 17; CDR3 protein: CASTGTGPVSGANVLTF
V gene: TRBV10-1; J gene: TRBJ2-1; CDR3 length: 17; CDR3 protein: CASSGSQGGLAHNEQFF
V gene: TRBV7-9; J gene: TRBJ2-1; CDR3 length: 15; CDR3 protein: CASSLKRGGFNEQFF
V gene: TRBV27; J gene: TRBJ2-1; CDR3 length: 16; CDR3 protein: CASNKGGATSYNEQFF
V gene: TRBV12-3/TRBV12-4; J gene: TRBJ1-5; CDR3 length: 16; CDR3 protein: CASSGFRAGGNQPPHF
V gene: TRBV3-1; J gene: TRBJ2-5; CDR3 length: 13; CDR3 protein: CASSSRGQETQYF
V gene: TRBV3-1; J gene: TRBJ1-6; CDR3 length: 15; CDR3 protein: CASSQEAPTSSPLHF
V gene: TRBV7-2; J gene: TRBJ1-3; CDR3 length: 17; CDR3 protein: CASSLLRGTGGGNTIYF
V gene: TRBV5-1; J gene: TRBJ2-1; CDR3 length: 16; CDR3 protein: CASSVTSGSSYNEQFF
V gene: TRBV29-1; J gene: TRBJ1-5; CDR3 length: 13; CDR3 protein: CSYKSGSNQPQHF
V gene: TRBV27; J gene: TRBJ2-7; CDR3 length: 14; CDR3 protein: CASKAGGNTYEQYF
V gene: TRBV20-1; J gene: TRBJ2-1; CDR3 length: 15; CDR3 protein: CSASFPGGRNNEQFF
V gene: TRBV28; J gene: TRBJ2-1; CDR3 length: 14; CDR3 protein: CASSLLDRYNEQFF
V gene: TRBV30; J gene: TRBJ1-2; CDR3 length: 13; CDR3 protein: CAWRDTTNYGYTF
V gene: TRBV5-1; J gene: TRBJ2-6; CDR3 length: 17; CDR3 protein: CASTKGQGATGANVLTF
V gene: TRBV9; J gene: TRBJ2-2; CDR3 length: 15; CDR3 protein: CASSVVSTNTGELFF
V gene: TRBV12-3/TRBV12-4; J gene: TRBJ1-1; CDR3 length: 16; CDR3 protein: CASSYHVTWGNTEAFF
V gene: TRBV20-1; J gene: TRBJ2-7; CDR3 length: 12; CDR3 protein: CSARQAVYEQYF
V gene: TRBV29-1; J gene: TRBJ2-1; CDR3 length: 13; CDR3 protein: CSVDRSSYNEQFF
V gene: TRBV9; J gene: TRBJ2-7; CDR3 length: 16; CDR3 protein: CASNAVPSGGFYEQYF
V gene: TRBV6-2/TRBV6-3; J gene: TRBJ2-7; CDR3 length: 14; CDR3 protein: CASSPWTSGSEQYF
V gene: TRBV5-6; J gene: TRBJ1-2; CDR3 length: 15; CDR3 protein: CASSRFSTGNYGYTF
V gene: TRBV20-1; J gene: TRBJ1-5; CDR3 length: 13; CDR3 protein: CSAQGDKNQPQHF
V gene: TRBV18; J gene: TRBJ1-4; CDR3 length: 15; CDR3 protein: CASSPPIPLDEKLFF
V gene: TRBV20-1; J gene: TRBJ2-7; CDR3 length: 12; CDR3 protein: CSAGRTIYEQYF
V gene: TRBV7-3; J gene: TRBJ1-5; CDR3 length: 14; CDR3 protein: CASGLQYRCQPQHF
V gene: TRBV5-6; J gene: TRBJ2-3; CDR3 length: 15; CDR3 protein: CASSFSGGTADTQYF
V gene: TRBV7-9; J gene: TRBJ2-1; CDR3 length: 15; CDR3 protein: CASSPKRGGYNEQFF
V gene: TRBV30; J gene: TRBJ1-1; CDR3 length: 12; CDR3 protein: CALKTGFTEAFF
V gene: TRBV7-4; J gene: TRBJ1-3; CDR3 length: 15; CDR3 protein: CASSLTAVSGNTIYF
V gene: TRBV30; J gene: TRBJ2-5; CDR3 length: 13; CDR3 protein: CAWAATLGETQYF